The 30 T cell receptor beta chains below all came from one sample that was sequenced in a study of T cell responses to AZD1222 COVID-19 vaccine (dated by TCRdb to about 2021). Reading the label with the study, this specimen's time point is: about 28 days (+/-7) after the second vaccine dose. Library preparation was by the immunoSEQ multiplex PCR assay. TCRdb took over this immuneACCESS table, retaining in-frame rearrangements with V and J assigned. Such tables are incomplete; in checked studies, under half of the missing clones stem from an unresolved V gene, and the remainder is unexplained. This sample gives 85,000 to 100,000 clones in total; 85% to 90% of them show up just once. The top ten clones comprise about 5% of the sample. The source material was peripheral blood, sampled 28 days after the second AZD1222 dose. Receptor source: an adult who received the AZD1222 COVID-19 vaccine.

The count of this clone is one. J is TRBJ2-7 and V is TRBV5-6; 13 bases align to TRBD2. This CDR3 region has 17 residues. From germline, CDR1 is SGHDT and CDR2 YYEEEE. V trimming: 3 bases; J trimming: 0 bases; junction bases outside the gene matches: 6. The CDR3 protein is CASSWTSGGLSSYEQYF. The CDR3 DNA reads TGTGCCAGCAGCTGGACTAGCGGGGGCCTTAGCTCCTACGAGCAGTACTTC.

The V call is TRBV6-5, the J call TRBJ1-1; D gene unclear. Germline CDR1 reads MNHEY; CDR2 reads SVGAGI. With 2 bases removed from V and 1 base from J, the gap between germline ends came to 11 bases. There are 15 residues in the CDR3. CDR3 nucleotide sequence: TGTGCCAGCAGTTACGATGTCAGGCAGAACACTGAAGCTTTCTTT. Translation gives CASSYDVRQNTEAFF.

This chain connects TRBV5-1 to TRBJ2-7; 12 bases are a match to TRBD1. The germline gives CDR1 SGHRS, CDR2 YFSETQ. This CDR3 contains 14 residues. V trimming: 5 bases; J trimming: 4 bases; junction bases outside the gene matches: 4. CDR3 bases: TGCGCCAGCAGGCAGGGACAGGGGGCTTACGAGCAGTACTTC. This sequence encodes CASRQGQGAYEQYF.

CDR3 nucleotides: TGTGCCAGCAGGCCTCGGGAGAGCTCCTACGAGCAGTACTTC. Protein sequence: CASRPRESSYEQYF. This chain uses TRBV2 with TRBJ2-7, with a weak D call TRBD2 (6 bases). Germline lookup yields CDR1 SNHLY and CDR2 FYNNEI. V was clipped by 6 bases and J by 0 bases, with 12 bases between them. This CDR3 region has 14 residues.

CDR3 DNA sequence: TGTGCCAGCTCACCCCGACAGGGTGATGGCTACACCTTC. Translating gives CASSPRQGDGYTF. The chain links TRBV18 to TRBJ1-2; 7 bases map to TRBD1. V shed 3 bases, J shed 6 bases, and the junction held 4 bases outside the gene matches. This CDR3 is built from 13 residues. Germline lookup yields CDR1 KGHSH and CDR2 LQKENI.

This clone showed up just once. The V gene is TRBV7-9, the J gene TRBJ1-2; D is possibly TRBD1 (5 bases). Germline CDR1 reads SEHNR; CDR2 reads FQNEAQ (reference sequence). Trimming took 2 bases from V and 6 from J, leaving 10 bases between them. CDR3 size: 13 residues. DNA for the CDR3: TGTGCCAGCAGCTTACGGGGGGAGGATGGCTACACCTTC. Protein sequence: CASSLRGEDGYTF.

This rearrangement joins TRBV30 to TRBJ2-5; D gene uncertain. The CDR3 sequence is 13 residues long. Germline V lookup: CDR1 GTSNPN, CDR2 SVGIG (reference sequence). Trimming shortened V by 1 base and J by 4 bases, and 10 bases separated the two germline ends. The CDR3, as DNA: TGTGCCTGGAGTGCGGTAGCCAGAGAGACCCAGTACTTC. Protein: CAWSAVARETQYF.

The V gene is TRBV4-1, the J gene TRBJ1-4; D unresolved. This CDR3 spans 14 amino acids. CDR1 is MGHRA and CDR2 is YSYEKL in the germline V gene. The V end lost 4 bases, the J end lost 7 bases, and 13 bases lay between the germline ends. DNA of the CDR3: TGCGCCAGCAGCCTAGAACCGGGGAGTGAAAAACTGTTTTTT. Encoded protein: CASSLEPGSEKLFF.

The chain couples TRBV5-1 to TRBJ2-7; tentatively, D is TRBD2 (7 bases). V gave up 3 bases and J gave up 4 bases, with 14 bases separating them. The CDR3 contains 14 residues. Germline V gives CDR1 SGHRS, CDR2 YFSETQ. The CDR3 region has the DNA TGCGCCAGCAGCTCTGGGGGGGCCGGGTACGAGCAGTACTTC. It is translated as CASSSGGAGYEQYF. Based on the CDR3 plus reference TRBV5-1 and TRBJ2-7, the full variable domain is KAGVTQTPRYLIKTRGQQVTLSCSPISGHRSVSWYQQTPGQGLQFLFEYFSETQRNKGNFPGRFSGRQFSNSRSEMNVSTLELGDSALYLCASSSGGAGYEQYFGPGTRLTVT.

In its sample, this clone was seen a few times. As DNA, the CDR3 is TGTGCCAGCAGCCTACGGGACTCGTACGGCGAGCAGTACTTC. Its protein product is CASSLRDSYGEQYF. The gene calls are TRBV3-1 (or the pseudogene TRBV3-2) and TRBJ2-7; D is possibly TRBD2 (6 bases). CDR1 is LGHDT, CDR2 YNNKEL, per germline (reference sequence). This CDR3 region has 14 residues. The V end was cut by 4 bases, the J end by 6 bases, with 16 bases between.

The chain couples TRBV12-5 to TRBJ1-2; unclear D gene. The CDR3 is 15 residues long. The germline V gene has CDR1 LGHNT and CDR2 FRNRAP. V was clipped by 3 bases and J by 0 bases, with 11 bases between them. CDR3 in DNA: TGTGCTAGTGGTTTTTTCCGCCAGGCTAACTATGGCTACACCTTC. Translating gives CASGFFRQANYGYTF.

V is TRBV5-1 and J is TRBJ2-3; 7 bases are a match to TRBD2. The CDR3 totals 17 residues. CDR1 is SGHRS, CDR2 YFSETQ, per germline. The ends lost 0 bases at V and 2 bases at J; junction bases unmatched: 9. CDR3 residues: CASSLAKGGGPTDTQYF. DNA for the CDR3: TGCGCCAGCAGCTTGGCCAAGGGCGGGGGTCCCACAGATACGCAGTATTTT.

The V call is TRBV19, the J call TRBJ1-6; 8 bases match TRBD1. The germline gives CDR1 LNHDA, CDR2 SQIVND (reference sequence). Trimming at V came to 9 bases and at J to 5 bases, leaving 9 bases not matched to a gene. This CDR3 is built from 15 residues. The CDR3 spells CASQNQGANNSPLHF. The DNA for the CDR3 is TGTGCCAGCCAAAATCAGGGGGCTAATAATTCACCCCTCCACTTT.

The chain is built from TRBV15 and TRBJ1-4; D is possibly TRBD1 (5 bases). V lost 5 bases to trimming and J lost 7 bases, with 17 bases between them. The germline CDR1 and CDR2 sequences are LNHNV and YYDKDF (reference sequence). The CDR3 covers 15 residues. The CDR3: CATSLQSGAGEKLFF. The CDR3 DNA sequence: TGTGCCACCAGCCTCCAATCCGGGGCCGGTGAAAAACTGTTTTTT.

The rearrangement uses TRBV11-2 and TRBJ1-3, with D unclear. Germline V CDR1 and CDR2: SGHAT, FQNNGV. This CDR3 spans 12 amino acids. V was cut by 2 bases and J by 5 bases, with 4 bases left in between. The CDR3 here is CASSLWRNTIYF. CDR3 DNA: TGTGCCAGCAGCTTATGGAGAAACACCATATATTTT.

This chain connects TRBV3-1 (or the pseudogene TRBV3-2) to TRBJ1-6; no firm D call. The V end lost 0 bases, the J end lost 3 bases, and 6 bases lay between the germline ends. This CDR3 region has 15 residues. Germline V gives CDR1 LGHDT, CDR2 YNNKEL (reference sequence). CDR3 protein: CASSQDRGYNSPLHF. CDR3 in DNA: TGTGCCAGCAGCCAAGATCGCGGCTATAATTCACCCCTCCACTTT.

The chain recombines TRBV20-1 with TRBJ1-2; maybe TRBD1 (6 bases). The CDR3 covers 14 residues. CDR1 DFQATT and CDR2 SNEGSKA come from the germline V gene (reference sequence). With 3 bases removed from V and 4 bases from J, the gap between germline ends came to 15 bases. For the CDR3, the DNA is TGCAGTGCTAGTGACAGGTCCGGGGGCTATGGCTACACCTTC. This translates into CSASDRSGGYGYTF.

The chain is built from TRBV15 and TRBJ2-7; a weak D match, TRBD1 (5 bases). The ends were cut back, 2 bases at V and 4 bases at J, with 15 bases in the middle. This CDR3 is built from 15 residues. CDR1 and CDR2 from the germline V gene are LNHNV and YYDKDF (reference sequence). The CDR3 loop reads CATSRHWQGEYEQYF. The CDR3 nucleotides are TGTGCCACCAGCAGACACTGGCAGGGTGAATACGAGCAGTACTTC.

This CDR3 reads CASSNGDRYNEQFF. For the CDR3, the DNA is TGTGCCAGTAGTAATGGAGATCGCTACAATGAGCAGTTCTTC. The rearrangement links TRBV19 to TRBJ2-1; no definite D call. Germline assignment: CDR1 LNHDA and CDR2 SQIVND (reference sequence). This CDR3 is built from 14 residues. Trimming removed 4 bases at V and 3 bases at J, with 10 bases between.

The chain uses TRBV3-1 (or the pseudogene TRBV3-2) and TRBJ1-5; maybe TRBD1 (6 bases). V dropped 3 bases and J dropped 5 bases, with 11 bases sitting between them. There are 14 residues in the CDR3. CDR1 LGHDT and CDR2 YNNKEL come from the germline V gene (reference sequence). CDR3 region: CASSHHRDHQPQHF. As DNA, the CDR3 is TGTGCCAGCAGCCACCACAGGGACCATCAGCCCCAGCATTTT.

This clone was detected only a few times. The CDR3 here is CASSYEPNTGELFF. CDR3 nucleotides: TGTGCCAGCAGTTACGAGCCTAACACCGGGGAGCTGTTTTTT. The rearrangement links TRBV6-5 to TRBJ2-2, with D hard to call. CDR1 and CDR2 from the germline V gene are MNHEY and SVGAGI. This CDR3 has 14 amino acids. Trimming stripped 2 bases from V and 2 bases from J, with 6 bases between.

The gene calls are TRBV7-8 and TRBJ1-6, with D possibly TRBD1 on 5 matching bases. V gave up 5 bases and J gave up 6 bases, with 17 bases separating them. Germline V lookup: CDR1 SGHVS, CDR2 FQNEAQ. The CDR3 has 16 residues. CDR3 bases: TGTGCCAGCAGCGCCCACGAGACAGCGCTTAATTCACCCCTCCACTTT. It specifies CASSAHETALNSPLHF.

This chain uses TRBV7-9 with TRBJ1-5; 9 bases line up with TRBD1. The CDR3 loop spans 14 amino acids. Germline values: CDR1 SEHNR, CDR2 FQNEAQ (reference sequence). The V gene end was trimmed by 5 bases and the J gene end by 9 bases; junction bases not matched to a gene: 8. CDR3 sequence (DNA): TGTGCCAGCAGCACCGACAGGGGGGGATCGCCCCAGCATTTT. Translating gives CASSTDRGGSPQHF. Full variable domain (rest looked up from reference TRBV7-9 and TRBJ1-5): DTGVSQNPRHKITKRGQNVTFRCDPISEHNRLYWYRQTLGQGPEFLTYFQNEAQLEKSRLLSDRFSAERPKGSFSTLEIQRTEQGDSAMYLCASSTDRGGSPQHFGDGTRLSIL.

The sample holds a few counts of this clone. The genes are TRBV5-6 and TRBJ1-1, with a weak D call TRBD1 (6 bases). The CDR3 runs 15 residues. Germline V gives CDR1 SGHDT, CDR2 YYEEEE. Trimming pared 2 bases from V and 5 bases from J, leaving 16 bases between. The CDR3 DNA reads TGTGCCAGCAGCTTCTACAGGGTTTTGGGGACTGAAGCTTTCTTT. It translates to CASSFYRVLGTEAFF.

The chain joins TRBV6-5 to TRBJ1-6; D may be TRBD1 (6 bases). This CDR3 has 15 amino acids. CDR1 and CDR2 from the germline V gene are MNHEY and SVGAGI. Trimming took 6 bases from V and 9 from J, leaving 18 bases between them. The CDR3 here is CASREGGFDISPLHF. The DNA of the CDR3 is TGTGCCAGCAGGGAGGGGGGATTCGACATTTCACCCCTCCACTTT.

The chain links TRBV19 to TRBJ2-6; D remains ambiguous. Per the germline V gene, CDR1 is LNHDA and CDR2 is SQIVND (reference sequence). The CDR3 sequence is 15 residues long. With 6 bases removed from V and 0 bases from J, the gap between germline ends came to 9 bases. The chain's CDR3 is CASSRGRSGANVLTF. CDR3 DNA sequence: TGTGCCAGTAGCAGAGGCCGCTCTGGGGCCAACGTCCTGACTTTC.

The J gene is TRBJ2-1, the V gene TRBV11-2, with TRBD2 matching over 11 bases. Germline values: CDR1 SGHAT, CDR2 FQNNGV. CDR3 length equals 16 residues. V shed 2 bases, J shed 9 bases, and the junction held 9 bases outside the gene matches. In DNA form, the CDR3 reads TGTGCCAGCAGCTTATTAATTAGCGGGGGGGCCCTTGAGCAGTTCTTC. Its translation is CASSLLISGGALEQFF. The whole variable domain, filled in from reference TRBV11-2 and TRBJ2-1, reads EAGVAQSPRYKIIEKRQSVAFWCNPISGHATLYWYQQILGQGPKLLIQFQNNGVVDDSQLPKDRFSAERLKGVDSTLKIQPAKLEDSAVYLCASSLLISGGALEQFFGPGTRLTVL.

In regard to this clone: Different DNA sequences within this sample yield the same CDR3. The genes are TRBV5-1 and TRBJ1-6; 7 bases agree with TRBD1. The germline V gene has CDR1 SGHRS and CDR2 YFSETQ. Unmatched junction bases numbered 1, after V lost 0 bases and J lost 7 bases. This CDR3 is built from 14 residues. As DNA, the CDR3 is TGCGCCAGCAGCTTGGGACAGGGAAATTCACCCCTCCACTTT. Its translation: CASSLGQGNSPLHF.

The chain joins TRBV18 to TRBJ1-5, with TRBD1 matching over 7 bases. The CDR3 length is 16 residues. Trimming took 0 bases from V and 5 from J; bases not matched to a gene: 7. Germline-derived CDR1 and CDR2 are KGHSH and LQKENI. CDR3 sequence reads: CASSPPNNRGYQPQHF. The CDR3 nucleotides are TGTGCCAGCTCACCACCGAACAACAGGGGCTATCAGCCCCAGCATTTT.

V is TRBV6-2 or TRBV6-3 and J is TRBJ2-5, with 8 nucleotides matching TRBD2. The CDR3 is 17 residues long. CDR1 and CDR2 from the germline V gene are MNHEY and SVGEGT. V was clipped by 0 bases and J by 2 bases; unmatched bases: 8. DNA of the CDR3: TGTGCCAGCAGTTACTCGATTCAGCGGGGGCAACAAGAGACCCAGTACTTC. Translating it yields CASSYSIQRGQQETQYF.